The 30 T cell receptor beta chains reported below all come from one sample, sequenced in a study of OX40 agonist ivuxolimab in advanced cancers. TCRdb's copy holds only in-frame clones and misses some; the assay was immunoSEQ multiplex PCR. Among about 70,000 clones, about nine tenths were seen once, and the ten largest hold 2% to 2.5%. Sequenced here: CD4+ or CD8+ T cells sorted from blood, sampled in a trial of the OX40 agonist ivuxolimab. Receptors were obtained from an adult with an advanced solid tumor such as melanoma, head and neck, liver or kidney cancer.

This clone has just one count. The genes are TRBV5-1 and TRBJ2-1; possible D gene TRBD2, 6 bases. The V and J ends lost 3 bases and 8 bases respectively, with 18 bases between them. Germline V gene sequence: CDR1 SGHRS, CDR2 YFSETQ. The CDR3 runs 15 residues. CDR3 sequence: CASSSPGVRRDEQFF. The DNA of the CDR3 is TGCGCCAGCAGCTCGCCGGGGGTACGACGGGATGAGCAGTTCTTC.

CDR3 sequence: CASTRTWGSYEQYF. The DNA of the CDR3 is TGTGCCAGCACCAGGACCTGGGGGTCCTACGAGCAGTACTTC. V gene TRBV6-1 combines with J gene TRBJ2-7; D assignment may be TRBD1 or TRBD2 (5 bases each). Trimming stripped 7 bases from V and 1 base from J, with 14 bases between. The germline V gene has CDR1 MNHNS and CDR2 SASEGT. The CDR3 runs 14 residues.

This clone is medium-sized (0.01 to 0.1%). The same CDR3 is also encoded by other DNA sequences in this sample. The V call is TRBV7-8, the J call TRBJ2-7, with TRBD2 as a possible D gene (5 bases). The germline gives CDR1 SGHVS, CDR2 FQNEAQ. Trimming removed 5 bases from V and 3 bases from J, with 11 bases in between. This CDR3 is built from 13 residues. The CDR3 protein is CASSPRGSYEQYF. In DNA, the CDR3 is TGTGCCAGCAGCCCCCGGGGTAGCTACGAGCAGTACTTC. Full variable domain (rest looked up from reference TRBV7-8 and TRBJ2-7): GAGVSQSPRYKVAKRGQDVALRCDPISGHVSLFWYQQALGQGPEFLTYFQNEAQLDKSGLPSDRFFAERPEGSVSTLKIQRTQQEDSAVYLCASSPRGSYEQYFGPGTRLTVT.

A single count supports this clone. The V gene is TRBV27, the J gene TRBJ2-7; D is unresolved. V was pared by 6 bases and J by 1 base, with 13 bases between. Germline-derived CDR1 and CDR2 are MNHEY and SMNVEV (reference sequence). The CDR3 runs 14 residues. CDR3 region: CASSRRTESYEQYF. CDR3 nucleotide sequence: TGTGCCAGCAGCCGAAGGACGGAATCCTACGAGCAGTACTTC.

CDR3 DNA: TGTGCCAGCAGTGAAGGACGGAATAATGAAAAACTGTTTTTT. Protein: CASSEGRNNEKLFF. The chain couples TRBV2 to TRBJ1-4; D gene uncertain. The V end was cut by 1 base, the J end by 4 bases, with 7 bases between. The CDR3 consists of 14 residues. Germline loops: CDR1 SNHLY, CDR2 FYNNEI. The full variable domain, with the rest looked up from reference TRBV2 and TRBJ1-4, is EPEVTQTPSHQVTQMGQEVILRCVPISNHLYFYWYRQILGQKVEFLVSFYNNEISEKSEIFDDQFSVERPDGSNFTLKIRSTKLEDSAMYFCASSEGRNNEKLFFGSGTQLSVL.

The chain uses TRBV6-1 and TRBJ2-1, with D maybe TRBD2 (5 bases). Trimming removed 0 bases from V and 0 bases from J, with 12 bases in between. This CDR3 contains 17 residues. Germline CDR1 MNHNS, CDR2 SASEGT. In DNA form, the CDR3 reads TGTGCCAGCAGTGAAGCTCGGCTAGCCTTCTCCTACAATGAGCAGTTCTTC. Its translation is CASSEARLAFSYNEQFF.

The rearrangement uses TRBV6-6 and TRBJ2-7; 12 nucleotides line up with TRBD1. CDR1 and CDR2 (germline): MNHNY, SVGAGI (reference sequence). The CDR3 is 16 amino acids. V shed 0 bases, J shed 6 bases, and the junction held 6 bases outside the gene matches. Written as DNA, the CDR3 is TGTGCCAGCAGTTACTCAATGGGACAGGGGGCCGCCGAGCAGTACTTC. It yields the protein CASSYSMGQGAAEQYF.

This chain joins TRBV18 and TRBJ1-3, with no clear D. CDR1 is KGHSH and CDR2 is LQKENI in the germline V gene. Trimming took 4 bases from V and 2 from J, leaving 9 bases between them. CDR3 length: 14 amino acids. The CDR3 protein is CASSLDVAGNTIYF. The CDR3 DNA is TGTGCCAGCTCACTCGATGTAGCTGGAAACACCATATATTTT.

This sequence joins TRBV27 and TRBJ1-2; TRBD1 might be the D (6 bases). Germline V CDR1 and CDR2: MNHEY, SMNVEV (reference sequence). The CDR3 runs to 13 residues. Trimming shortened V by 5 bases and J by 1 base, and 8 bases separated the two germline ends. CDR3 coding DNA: TGTGCCAGCAGTGGCAGGGGTAACTATGGCTACACCTTC. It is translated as CASSGRGNYGYTF.

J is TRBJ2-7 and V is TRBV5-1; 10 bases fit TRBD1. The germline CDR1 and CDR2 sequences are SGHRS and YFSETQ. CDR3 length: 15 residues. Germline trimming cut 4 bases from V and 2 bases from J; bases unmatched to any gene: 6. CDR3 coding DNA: TGCGCCAGCAGCCCGAGCGGACAGGGGGCCTACGAGCAGTACTTC. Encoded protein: CASSPSGQGAYEQYF.

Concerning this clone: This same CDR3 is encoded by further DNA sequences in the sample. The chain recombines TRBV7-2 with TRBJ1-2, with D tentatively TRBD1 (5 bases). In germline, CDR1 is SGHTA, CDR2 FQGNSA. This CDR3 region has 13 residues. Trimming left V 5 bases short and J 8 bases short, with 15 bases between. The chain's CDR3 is CASSPDSAVGYTF. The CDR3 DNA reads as TGTGCCAGCAGCCCTGACAGTGCTGTGGGCTACACCTTC.

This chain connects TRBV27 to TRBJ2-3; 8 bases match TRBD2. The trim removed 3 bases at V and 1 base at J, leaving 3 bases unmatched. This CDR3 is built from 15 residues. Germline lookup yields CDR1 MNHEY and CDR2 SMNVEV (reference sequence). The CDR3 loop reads CASSFATSGTDTQYF. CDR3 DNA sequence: TGTGCCAGCAGTTTTGCGACTAGCGGCACAGATACGCAGTATTTT.

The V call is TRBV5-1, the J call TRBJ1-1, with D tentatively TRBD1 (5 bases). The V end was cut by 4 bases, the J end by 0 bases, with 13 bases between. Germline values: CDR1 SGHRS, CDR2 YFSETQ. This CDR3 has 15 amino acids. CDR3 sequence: CASSRETGMNTEAFF. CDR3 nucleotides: TGCGCCAGCAGCCGCGAAACAGGAATGAACACTGAAGCTTTCTTT.

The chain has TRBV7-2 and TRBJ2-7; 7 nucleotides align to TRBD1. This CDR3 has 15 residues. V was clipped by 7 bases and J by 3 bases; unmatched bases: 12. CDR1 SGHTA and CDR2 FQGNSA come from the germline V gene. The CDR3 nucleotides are TGTGCCAGCACCCCGTCAGGACAGGAGATCTACGAGCAGTACTTC. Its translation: CASTPSGQEIYEQYF.

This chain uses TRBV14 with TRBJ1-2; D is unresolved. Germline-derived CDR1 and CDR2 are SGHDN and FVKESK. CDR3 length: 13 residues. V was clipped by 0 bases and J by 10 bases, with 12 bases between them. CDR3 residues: CASSQDWRVPYTF. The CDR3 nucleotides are TGTGCCAGCAGCCAAGATTGGAGGGTTCCCTACACCTTC.

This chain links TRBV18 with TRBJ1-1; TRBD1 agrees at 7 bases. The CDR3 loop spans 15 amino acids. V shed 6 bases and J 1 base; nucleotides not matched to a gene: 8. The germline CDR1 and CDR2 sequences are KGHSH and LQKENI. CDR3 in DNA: TGTGCCAGCTCGCTCACGAGGGGGCCGAACACTGAAGCTTTCTTT. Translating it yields CASSLTRGPNTEAFF. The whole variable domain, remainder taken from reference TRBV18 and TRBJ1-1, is NAGVMQNPRHLVRRRGQEARLRCSPMKGHSHVYWYRQLPEEGLKFMVYLQKENIIDESGMPKERFSAEFPKEGPSILRIQQVVRGDSAAYFCASSLTRGPNTEAFFGQGTRLTVV.

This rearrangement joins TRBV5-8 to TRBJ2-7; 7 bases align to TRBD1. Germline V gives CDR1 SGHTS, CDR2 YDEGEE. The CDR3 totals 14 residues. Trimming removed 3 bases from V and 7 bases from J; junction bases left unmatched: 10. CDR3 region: CASSSYNSGQEQYF. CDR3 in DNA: TGTGCCAGCAGCTCTTACAACTCGGGACAGGAGCAGTACTTC.

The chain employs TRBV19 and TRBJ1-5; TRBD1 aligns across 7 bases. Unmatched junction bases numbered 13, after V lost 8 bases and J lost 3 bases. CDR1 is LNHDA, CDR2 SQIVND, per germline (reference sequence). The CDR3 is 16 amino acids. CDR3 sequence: CASRTSNRGINQPQHF. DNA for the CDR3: TGTGCCAGTCGCACGAGTAACAGGGGCATCAATCAGCCCCAGCATTTT.

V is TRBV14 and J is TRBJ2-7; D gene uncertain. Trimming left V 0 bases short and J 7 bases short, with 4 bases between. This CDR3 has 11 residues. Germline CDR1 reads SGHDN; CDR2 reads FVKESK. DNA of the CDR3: TGTGCCAGCAGCCAAGAGAAGGAGCAGTACTTC. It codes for CASSQEKEQYF. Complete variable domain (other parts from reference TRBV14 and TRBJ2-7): EAGVTQFPSHSVIEKGQTVTLRCDPISGHDNLYWYRRVMGKEIKFLLHFVKESKQDESGMPNNRFLAERTGGTYSTLKVQPAELEDSGVYFCASSQEKEQYFGPGTRLTVT.

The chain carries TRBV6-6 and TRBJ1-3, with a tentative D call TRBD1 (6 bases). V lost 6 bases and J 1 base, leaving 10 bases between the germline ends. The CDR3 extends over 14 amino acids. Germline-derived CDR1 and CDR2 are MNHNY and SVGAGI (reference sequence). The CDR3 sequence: CASRDTGSGNTIYF. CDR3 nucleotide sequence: TGTGCCAGCAGAGATACAGGGTCTGGAAACACCATATATTTT.

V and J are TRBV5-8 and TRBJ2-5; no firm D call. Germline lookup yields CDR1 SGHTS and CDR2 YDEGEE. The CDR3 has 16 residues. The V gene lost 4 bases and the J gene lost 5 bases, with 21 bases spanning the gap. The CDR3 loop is CASSPGYRVGEETQYF. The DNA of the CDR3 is TGTGCCAGCAGCCCCGGGTATAGGGTCGGAGAGGAGACCCAGTACTTC.

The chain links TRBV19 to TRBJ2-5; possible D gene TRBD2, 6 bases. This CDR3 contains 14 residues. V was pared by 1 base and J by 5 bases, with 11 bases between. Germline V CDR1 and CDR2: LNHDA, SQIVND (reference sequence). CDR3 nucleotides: TGTGCCAGTAGTATAGTGTGGGGGAGGGAGACCCAGTACTTC. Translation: CASSIVWGRETQYF.

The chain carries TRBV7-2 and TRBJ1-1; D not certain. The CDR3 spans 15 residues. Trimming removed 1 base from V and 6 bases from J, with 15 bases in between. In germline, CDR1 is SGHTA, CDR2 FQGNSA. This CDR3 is CASSLGMWARAEAFF. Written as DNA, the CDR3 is TGTGCCAGCAGCTTAGGAATGTGGGCGCGCGCTGAAGCTTTCTTT.

The CDR3 is CASSPRGDREFSNYGYTF. The CDR3 region has the DNA TGTGCCAGCAGCCCACGAGGGGACAGGGAGTTCTCTAACTATGGCTACACCTTC. The chain has TRBV7-2 and TRBJ1-2; 9 bases line up with TRBD1. The V gene end was trimmed by 5 bases and the J gene end by 0 bases; junction bases not matched to a gene: 13. The CDR3 sequence is 18 residues long. CDR1 is SGHTA and CDR2 is FQGNSA in the germline V gene.

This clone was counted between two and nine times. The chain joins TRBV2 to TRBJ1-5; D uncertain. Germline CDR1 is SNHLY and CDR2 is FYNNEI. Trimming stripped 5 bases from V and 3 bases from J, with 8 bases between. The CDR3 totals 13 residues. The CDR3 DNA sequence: TGTGCCAGCAGTCGGGGTATCAATCAGCCCCAGCATTTT. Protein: CASSRGINQPQHF.

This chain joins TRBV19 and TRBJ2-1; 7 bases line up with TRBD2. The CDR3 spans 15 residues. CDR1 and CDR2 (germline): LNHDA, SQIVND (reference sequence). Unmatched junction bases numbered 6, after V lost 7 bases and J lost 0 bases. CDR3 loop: CASNGGRGSYNEQFF. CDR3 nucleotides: TGTGCCAGTAACGGCGGGAGAGGCTCCTACAATGAGCAGTTCTTC.

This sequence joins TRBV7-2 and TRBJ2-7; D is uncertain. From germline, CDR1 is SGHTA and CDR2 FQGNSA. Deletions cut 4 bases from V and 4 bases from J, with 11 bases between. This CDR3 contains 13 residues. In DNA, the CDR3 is TGTGCCAGCAGCTCTGGCAGATTATACGAGCAGTACTTC. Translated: CASSSGRLYEQYF.

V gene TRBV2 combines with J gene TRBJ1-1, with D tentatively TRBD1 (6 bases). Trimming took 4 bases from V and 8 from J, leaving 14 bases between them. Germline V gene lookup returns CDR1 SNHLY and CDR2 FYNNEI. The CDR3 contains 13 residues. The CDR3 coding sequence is TGTGCCAGCAGTGCCTTACAGGGACTGGAAGCTTTCTTT. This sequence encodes CASSALQGLEAFF.

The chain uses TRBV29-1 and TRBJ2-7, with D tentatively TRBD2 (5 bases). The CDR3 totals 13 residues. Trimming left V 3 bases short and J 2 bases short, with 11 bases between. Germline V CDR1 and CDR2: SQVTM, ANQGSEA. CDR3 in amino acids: CSVDYGGTYEQYF. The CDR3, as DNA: TGCAGCGTTGACTACGGAGGTACCTACGAGCAGTACTTC.

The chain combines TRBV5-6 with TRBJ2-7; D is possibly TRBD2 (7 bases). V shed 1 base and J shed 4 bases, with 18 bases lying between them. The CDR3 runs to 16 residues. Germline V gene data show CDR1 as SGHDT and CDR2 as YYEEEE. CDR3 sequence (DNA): TGTGCCAGCAGCTTGTCTTACGGGGGGCTCTATTACGAGCAGTACTTC. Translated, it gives CASSLSYGGLYYEQYF.